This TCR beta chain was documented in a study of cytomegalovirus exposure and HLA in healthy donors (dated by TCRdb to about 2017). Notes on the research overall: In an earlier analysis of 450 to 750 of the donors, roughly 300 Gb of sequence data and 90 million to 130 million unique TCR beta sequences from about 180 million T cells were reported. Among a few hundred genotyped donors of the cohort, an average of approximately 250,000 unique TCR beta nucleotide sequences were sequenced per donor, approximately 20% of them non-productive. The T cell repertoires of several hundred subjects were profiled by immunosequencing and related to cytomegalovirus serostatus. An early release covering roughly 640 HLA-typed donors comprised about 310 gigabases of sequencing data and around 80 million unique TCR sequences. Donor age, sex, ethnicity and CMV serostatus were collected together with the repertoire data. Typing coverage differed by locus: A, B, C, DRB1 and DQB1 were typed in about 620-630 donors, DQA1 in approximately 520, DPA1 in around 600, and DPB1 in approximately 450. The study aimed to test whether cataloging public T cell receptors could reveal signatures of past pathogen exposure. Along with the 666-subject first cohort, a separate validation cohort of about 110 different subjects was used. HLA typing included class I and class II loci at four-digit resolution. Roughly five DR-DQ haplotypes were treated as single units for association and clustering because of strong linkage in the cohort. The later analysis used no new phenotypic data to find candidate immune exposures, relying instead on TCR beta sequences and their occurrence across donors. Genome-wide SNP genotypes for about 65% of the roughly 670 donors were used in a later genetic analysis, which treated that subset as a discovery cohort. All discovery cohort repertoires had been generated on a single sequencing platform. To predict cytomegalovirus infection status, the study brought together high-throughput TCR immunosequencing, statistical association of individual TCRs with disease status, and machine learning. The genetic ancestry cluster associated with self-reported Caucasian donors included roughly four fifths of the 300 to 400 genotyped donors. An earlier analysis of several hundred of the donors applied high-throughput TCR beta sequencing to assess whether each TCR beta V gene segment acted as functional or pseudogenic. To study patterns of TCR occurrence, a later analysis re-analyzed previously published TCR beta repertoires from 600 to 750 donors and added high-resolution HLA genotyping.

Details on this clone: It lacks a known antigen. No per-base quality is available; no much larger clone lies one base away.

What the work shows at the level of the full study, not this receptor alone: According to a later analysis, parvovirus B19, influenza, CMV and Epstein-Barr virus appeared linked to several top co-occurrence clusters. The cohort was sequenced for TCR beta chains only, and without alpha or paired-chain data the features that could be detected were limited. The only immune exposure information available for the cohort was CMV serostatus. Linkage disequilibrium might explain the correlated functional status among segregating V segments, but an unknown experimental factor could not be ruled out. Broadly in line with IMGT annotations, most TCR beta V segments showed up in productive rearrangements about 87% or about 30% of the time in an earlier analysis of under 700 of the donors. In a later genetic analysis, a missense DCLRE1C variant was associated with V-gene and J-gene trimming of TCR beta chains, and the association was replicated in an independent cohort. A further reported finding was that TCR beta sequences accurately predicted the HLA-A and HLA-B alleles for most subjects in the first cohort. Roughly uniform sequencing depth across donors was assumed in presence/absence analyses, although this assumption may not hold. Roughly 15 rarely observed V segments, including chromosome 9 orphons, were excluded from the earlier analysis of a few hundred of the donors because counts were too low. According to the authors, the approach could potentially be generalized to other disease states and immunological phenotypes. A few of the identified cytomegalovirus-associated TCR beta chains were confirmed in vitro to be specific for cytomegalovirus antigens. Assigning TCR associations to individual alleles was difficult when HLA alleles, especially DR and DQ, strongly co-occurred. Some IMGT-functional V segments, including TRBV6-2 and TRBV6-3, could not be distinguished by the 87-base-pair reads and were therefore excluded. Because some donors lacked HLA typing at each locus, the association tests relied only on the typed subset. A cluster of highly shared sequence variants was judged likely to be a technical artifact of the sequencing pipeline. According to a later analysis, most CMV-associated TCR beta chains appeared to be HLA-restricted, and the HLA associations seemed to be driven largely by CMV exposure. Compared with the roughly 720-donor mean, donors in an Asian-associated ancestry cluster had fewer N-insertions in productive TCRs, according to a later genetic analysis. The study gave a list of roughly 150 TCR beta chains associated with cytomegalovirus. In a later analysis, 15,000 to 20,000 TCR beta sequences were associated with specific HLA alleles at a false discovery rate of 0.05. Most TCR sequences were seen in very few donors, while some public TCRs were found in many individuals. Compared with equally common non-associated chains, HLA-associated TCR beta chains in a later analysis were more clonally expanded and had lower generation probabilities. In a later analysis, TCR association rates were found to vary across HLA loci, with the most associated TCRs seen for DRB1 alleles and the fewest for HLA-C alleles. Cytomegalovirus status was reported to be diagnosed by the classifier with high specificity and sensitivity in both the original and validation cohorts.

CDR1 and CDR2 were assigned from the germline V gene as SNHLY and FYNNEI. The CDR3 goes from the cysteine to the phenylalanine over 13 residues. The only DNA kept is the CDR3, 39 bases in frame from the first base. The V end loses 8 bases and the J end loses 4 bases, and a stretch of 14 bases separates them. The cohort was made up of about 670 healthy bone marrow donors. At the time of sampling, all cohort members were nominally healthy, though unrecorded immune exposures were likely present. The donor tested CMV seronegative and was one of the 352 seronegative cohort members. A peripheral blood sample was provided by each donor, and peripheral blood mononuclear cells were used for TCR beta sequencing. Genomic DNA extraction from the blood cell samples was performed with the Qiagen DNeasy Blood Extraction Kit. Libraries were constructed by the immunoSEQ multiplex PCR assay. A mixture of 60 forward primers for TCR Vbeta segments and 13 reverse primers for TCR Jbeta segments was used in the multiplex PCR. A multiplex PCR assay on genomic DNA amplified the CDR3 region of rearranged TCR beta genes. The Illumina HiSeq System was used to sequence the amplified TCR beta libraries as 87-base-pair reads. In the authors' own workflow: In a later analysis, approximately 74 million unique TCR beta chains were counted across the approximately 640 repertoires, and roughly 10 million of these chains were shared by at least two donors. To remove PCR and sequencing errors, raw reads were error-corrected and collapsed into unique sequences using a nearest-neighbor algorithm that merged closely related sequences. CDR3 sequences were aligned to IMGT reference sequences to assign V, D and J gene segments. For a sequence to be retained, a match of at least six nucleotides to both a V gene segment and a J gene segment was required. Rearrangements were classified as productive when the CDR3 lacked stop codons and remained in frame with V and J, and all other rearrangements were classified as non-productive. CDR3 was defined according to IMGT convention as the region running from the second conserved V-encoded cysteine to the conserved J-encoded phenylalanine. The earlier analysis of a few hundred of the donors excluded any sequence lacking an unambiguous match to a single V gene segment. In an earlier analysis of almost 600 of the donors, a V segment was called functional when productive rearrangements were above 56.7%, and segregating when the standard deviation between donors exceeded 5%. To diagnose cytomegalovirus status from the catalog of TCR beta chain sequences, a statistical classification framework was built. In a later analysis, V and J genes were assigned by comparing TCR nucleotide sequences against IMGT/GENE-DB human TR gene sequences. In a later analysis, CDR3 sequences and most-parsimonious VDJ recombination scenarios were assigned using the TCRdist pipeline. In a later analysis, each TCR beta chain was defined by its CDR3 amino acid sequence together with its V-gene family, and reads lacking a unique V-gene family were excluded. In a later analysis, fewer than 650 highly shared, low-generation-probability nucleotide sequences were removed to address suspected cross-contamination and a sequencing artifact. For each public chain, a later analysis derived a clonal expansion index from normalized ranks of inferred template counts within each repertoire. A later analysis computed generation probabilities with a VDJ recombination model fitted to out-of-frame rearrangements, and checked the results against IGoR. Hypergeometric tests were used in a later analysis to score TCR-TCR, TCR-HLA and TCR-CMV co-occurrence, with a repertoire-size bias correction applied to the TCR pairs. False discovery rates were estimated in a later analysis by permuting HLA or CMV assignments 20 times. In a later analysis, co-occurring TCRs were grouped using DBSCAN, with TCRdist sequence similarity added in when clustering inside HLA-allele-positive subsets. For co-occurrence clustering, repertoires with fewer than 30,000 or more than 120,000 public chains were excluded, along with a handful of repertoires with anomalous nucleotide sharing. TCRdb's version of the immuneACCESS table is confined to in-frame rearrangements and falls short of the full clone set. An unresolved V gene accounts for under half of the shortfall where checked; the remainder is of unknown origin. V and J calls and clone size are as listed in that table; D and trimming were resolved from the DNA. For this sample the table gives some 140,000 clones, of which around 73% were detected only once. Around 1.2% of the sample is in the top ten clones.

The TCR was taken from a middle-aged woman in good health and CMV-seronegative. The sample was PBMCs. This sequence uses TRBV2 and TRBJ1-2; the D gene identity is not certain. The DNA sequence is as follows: TGTGCCAGCGGTGGACTGTCCGCCTATGGCTACACCTTC. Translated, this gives CASGGLSAYGYTF.